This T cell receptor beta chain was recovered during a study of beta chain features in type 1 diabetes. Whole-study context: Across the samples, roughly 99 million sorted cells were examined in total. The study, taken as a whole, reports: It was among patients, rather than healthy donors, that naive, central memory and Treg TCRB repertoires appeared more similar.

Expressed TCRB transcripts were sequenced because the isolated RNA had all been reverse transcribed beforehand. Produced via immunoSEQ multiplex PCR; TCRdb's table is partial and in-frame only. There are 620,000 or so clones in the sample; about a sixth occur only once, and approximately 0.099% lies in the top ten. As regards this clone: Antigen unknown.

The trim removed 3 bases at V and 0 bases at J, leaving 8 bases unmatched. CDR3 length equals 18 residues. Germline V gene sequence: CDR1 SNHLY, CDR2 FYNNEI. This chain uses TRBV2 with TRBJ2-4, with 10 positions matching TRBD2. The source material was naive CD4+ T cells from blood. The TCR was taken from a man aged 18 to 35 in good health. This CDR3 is CASSDSSGREGAKNIQYF. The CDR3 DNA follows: TGTGCCAGCAGTGACTCTAGCGGGAGAGAGGGAGCCAAAAACATTCAGTACTTC.